Following are 16 T cell receptor beta chains from one sample sequenced in a study of memory CD4+ T cells and cytomegalovirus serostatus. Single viable CD3+CD4+CD8-CD45RO+ cells were sorted as the memory CD4+ T cells. Profiled with immunoSEQ multiplex PCR; TCRdb holds only in-frame clones, not every one. The sample lists under 55,000 clones; 65% to 85% were seen once. The sequencing sample was made of memory CD4+ T cells from blood. Source of these receptors: an adult in good health and CMV-seropositive.

CDR3 amino acids: CASKAREGYEQYF. In DNA, the CDR3 is TGTGCCAGCAAGGCCAGGGAGGGGTACGAGCAGTACTTC. This sequence joins TRBV6-5 and TRBJ2-7; 7 bases are shared with TRBD2. Germline V gene lookup returns CDR1 MNHEY and CDR2 SVGAGI. There are 13 residues in the CDR3. Germline trimming cut 7 bases from V and 4 bases from J; bases unmatched to any gene: 7.

The CDR3 DNA follows: TGTGCCAGCAGCGTTACCGGGACACCACAAGAGACCCAGTACTTC. It translates to CASSVTGTPQETQYF. This chain joins TRBV7-3 and TRBJ2-5, with a possible D match to TRBD1 (6 bases). With 5 bases removed from V and 2 bases from J, the gap between germline ends came to 15 bases. The V gene's germline CDR1 is SGHTA and CDR2 FQGTGA. The CDR3 has 15 residues.

The chain joins TRBV5-4 to TRBJ1-4; perhaps TRBD1 as D (5 bases). Trimming cost V 4 bases and J 8 bases, with 15 bases left between them. Looked up from germline, CDR1 is SGHNT and CDR2 is YYREEE (reference sequence). CDR3 length: 14 amino acids. The CDR3 DNA reads TGTGCCAGCAGCCTACGCGGGGGAAACGAAAAACTGTTTTTT. Translated, it gives CASSLRGGNEKLFF.

The chain uses TRBV6-5 and TRBJ1-2; D perhaps matches TRBD1 (5 bases). CDR3 length: 13 residues. Trimming shortened V by 2 bases and J by 8 bases, and 12 bases separated the two germline ends. Looked up from germline, CDR1 is MNHEY and CDR2 is SVGAGI. The DNA for the CDR3 is TGTGCCAGCAGTTACGGGCAGGGACGAGGCTACACCTTC. Its protein is CASSYGQGRGYTF.

The genes are TRBV7-6 and TRBJ2-3; the D gene is possibly TRBD2 (5 bases). From germline, CDR1 is SGHVS and CDR2 FNYEAQ. V lost 1 base to trimming and J lost 0 bases, with 17 bases between them. This CDR3 is built from 18 residues. The CDR3 is CASSLGPGILSSTDTQYF. The CDR3 DNA reads TGTGCCAGCAGCTTAGGCCCGGGAATTCTTTCTAGCACAGATACGCAGTATTTT.

The chain uses TRBV19 and TRBJ2-6, with 7 bases aligning to TRBD1. J lost 4 bases, V lost 3 bases, and 15 bases had no gene match. The CDR3 totals 19 residues. Looked up from germline, CDR1 is LNHDA and CDR2 is SQIVND (reference sequence). Written as DNA, the CDR3 is TGTGCCAGTAGTATCCCGTCGACAGGGCCCAGATGGGGGGCCAACGTCCTGACTTTC. This translates into CASSIPSTGPRWGANVLTF. The full variable domain, its missing parts supplied by reference TRBV19 and TRBJ2-6, is DGGITQSPKYLFRKEGQNVTLSCEQNLNHDAMYWYRQDPGQGLRLIYYSQIVNDFQKGDIAEGYSVSREKKESFPLTVTSAQKNPTAFYLCASSIPSTGPRWGANVLTFGAGSRLTVL.

The chain carries TRBV28 and TRBJ2-2; 11 nucleotides align to TRBD1. With V trimmed by 4 bases and J by 4 bases, 5 bases remained unmatched. The length of the CDR3 is 16 residues. CDR1 MDHEN and CDR2 SYDVKM come from the germline V gene. CDR3 protein: CASSSGTGGRTGELFF. DNA for the CDR3: TGTGCCAGCAGTTCCGGGACAGGGGGTCGCACCGGGGAGCTGTTTTTT.

V is TRBV19 and J is TRBJ1-2; D remains ambiguous. This CDR3 has 13 residues. Germline CDR1 reads LNHDA; CDR2 reads SQIVND (reference sequence). Trimming pared 3 bases from V and 4 bases from J, leaving 9 bases between. CDR3 bases: TGTGCCAGTAGTATCCCGGAGACCTATGGCTACACCTTC. Translated, it gives CASSIPETYGYTF.

This chain joins TRBV2 and TRBJ1-2; 7 bases fit TRBD1. CDR3 length equals 13 residues. The J segment lost 8 bases and the V segment lost 7 bases, leaving 10 bases of the junction unmatched. Per germline, CDR1 SNHLY and CDR2 FYNNEI. DNA of the CDR3: TGTGCCAGCAACGTTGACAGGGAGAGGGGCTACACCTTC. This translates into CASNVDRERGYTF. The whole variable domain, filled in from reference TRBV2 and TRBJ1-2, reads EPEVTQTPSHQVTQMGQEVILRCVPISNHLYFYWYRQILGQKVEFLVSFYNNEISEKSEIFDDQFSVERPDGSNFTLKIRSTKLEDSAMYFCASNVDRERGYTFGSGTRLTVV.

This clone was counted once. The V and J genes are TRBV7-9 and TRBJ1-6; D perhaps matches TRBD1 (6 bases). This CDR3 spans 12 amino acids. Trimming removed 4 bases from V and 14 bases from J, with 12 bases in between. Germline-derived CDR1 and CDR2 are SEHNR and FQNEAQ (reference sequence). CDR3 DNA: TGTGCCAGCAGCTCAGGGGCCCCAGCCCTCCACTTT. Translated: CASSSGAPALHF.

The chain recombines TRBV10-1 with TRBJ2-5; D may be TRBD1 (6 bases). The CDR3 length is 14 residues. Trimming left V 6 bases short and J 2 bases short, with 13 bases between. Germline V CDR1 and CDR2: WNHNN, SYGVQD (reference sequence). The CDR3 coding sequence is TGCGCCAGCAGAGGGGGTTGGCCTCAAGAGACCCAGTACTTC. Translating it yields CASRGGWPQETQYF.

The chain has TRBV5-1 and TRBJ1-4; D is ambiguous. V lost 0 bases to trimming and J lost 5 bases, with 8 bases between them. Germline CDR1 and CDR2: SGHRS and YFSETQ. The CDR3 is 14 amino acids. The CDR3 sequence: CASSLDGRNEKLFF. CDR3 bases: TGCGCCAGCAGCTTGGACGGCCGGAATGAAAAACTGTTTTTT.

The chain employs TRBV27 and TRBJ1-2; D uncertain. This CDR3 contains 13 residues. V lost 0 bases and J lost 6, with 8 bases in between. In germline, CDR1 is MNHEY, CDR2 SMNVEV (reference sequence). CDR3: CASSLSWEHGYTF. The CDR3 region has the DNA TGTGCCAGCAGTTTATCTTGGGAACATGGCTACACCTTC.

This chain joins TRBV2 and TRBJ2-1, with 9 nucleotides matching TRBD2. The CDR3 has 11 residues. With 8 bases clipped from V and 10 bases from J, the junction kept 3 bases outside the gene matches. Germline values: CDR1 SNHLY, CDR2 FYNNEI. This CDR3 is CASLLAGEQFF. DNA for the CDR3: TGTGCCAGCTTACTAGCGGGCGAGCAGTTCTTC.

There are a few counts of this clone. The chain has TRBV10-3 and TRBJ2-1; D may be TRBD2 (7 bases). The CDR3 is 16 amino acids. Germline lookup yields CDR1 ENHRY and CDR2 SYGVKD. V was clipped by 6 bases and J by 0 bases, with 15 bases between them. The CDR3 loop reads CAIRGAGESSYNEQFF. CDR3 bases: TGTGCCATCAGGGGGGCGGGAGAAAGCTCCTACAATGAGCAGTTCTTC.

The chain is built from TRBV4-3 and TRBJ2-1, with 7 bases that match TRBD1. This CDR3 has 14 residues. V lost 0 bases, J lost 10 bases, and 6 bases stayed unmatched. Germline CDR1 LGHNA, CDR2 YSLEER. The CDR3 loop is CASSQETGRGEQFF. The CDR3 region has the DNA TGCGCCAGCAGCCAAGAGACAGGGCGTGGAGAGCAGTTCTTC.